The entry below describes one TCR beta chain. CDR1 is LGHDT and CDR2 is YNNKEL in the germline V gene (reference sequence). This CDR3 comprises 17 residues. V shed 1 base and J 4 bases; nucleotides not matched to a gene: 12. The data were obtained in a study of blood T cell repertoires in COVID-19. On the study more broadly: Donors in the United States, Italy and Spain gave samples during acute or convalescent COVID-19. PBMCs, B-cell-depleted T cells, or T cells were the source of the cDNA or gDNA that made up the material.

Original data processing: Reference gene primer amplification yielded estimated nucleated cell counts. The protocol was immunoSEQ multiplex PCR, while the TCRdb copy is restricted to in-frame clones and leaves out a portion. Clone size and V and J calls were adopted from that table, with D and trimming inferred from the DNA. The data contain around 150,000 clones, around 87% of them singletons. The receptor comes from a man in his fifties with active COVID-19. Material: peripheral blood. The rearrangement links TRBV3-1 (or the pseudogene TRBV3-2) to TRBJ1-1; 7 bases are a match to TRBD1. The CDR3 here is CASSQVGQGVGGTEAFF. CDR3 nucleotide sequence: TGTGCCAGCAGCCAAGTAGGGCAGGGGGTTGGTGGCACTGAAGCTTTCTTT.